This TCR beta chain came from a study of regulatory T cells in long-lasting Graves disease. On the study more broadly: Patients with persistent Graves' disease had over 5 years of antithyroid drugs and persistent TSH receptor antibodies. Study observations and caveats: The TCR repertoire of persistent Graves' patients was less diverse than that of newly diagnosed ones. It is possible that accuracy was reduced by the small size of the sample.

The length of the CDR3 is 16 residues. The V gene's germline CDR1 is DFQATT and CDR2 SNEGSKA (reference sequence). Trimming at V came to 0 bases and at J to 7 bases, leaving 6 bases not matched to a gene. Time point described: persistent/refractory GD, antithyroid drugs over 5 years with positive TRAb. PBMCs provided the RNA from which the TCR library was made. This clonotype was observed once. Its target is not known. Arm-PCR of CDR3 regions and iRepertoire HTBI primers were the basis on which TCR beta libraries were built. TCRdb passed the multiplex PCR reads through MiXCR, listing each CDR3 protein once. The table lists roughly 450,000 distinct CDR3 sequences, less than 25% of them singletons.

Material: peripheral blood mononuclear cells (PBMCs), obtained when the disease was refractory, from a patient treated with antithyroid drugs. The source of this sequence is a female donor with Graves disease. This chain connects TRBV20-1 to TRBJ2-1, with 13 bases identical to TRBD2. The CDR3 DNA reads as TGCAGTGCTAGAGATCGGACTAGCGGGAGTCTGAATGAGCAGTTCTTC. Residues: CSARDRTSGSLNEQFF.